This T cell receptor (beta chain) originates from a study of identical twins. This CDR3 has 14 amino acids. V gave up 3 bases and J gave up 4 bases, with 7 bases separating them. As for this clonotype: The antigen is unknown.

Points from the study as a whole: Insertions ran lower in abundant cord blood beta clonotypes, though not in memory repertoires.

TCRdb reanalysed the 5' RACE reads using MiXCR and keeps one entry per CDR3 protein. The table records 400,000 to 650,000 distinct CDR3 sequences, about 20% of them present only once. These data are also associated with another study on T cells expressing NK-cell markers. Turning to that study: Over 5 donors showed dominant NKG2C+ clonotypes comprising roughly 1.0-7.0% of their CD8+ T cells. The study found these clonotypes also leading the CD3+CD56-NKG2C+ fraction in four donors.

Sequenced material: CD4+ T cells sorted from blood. The rearrangement uses TRBV12-3 or TRBV12-4 and TRBJ1-6; D remains unclear. The receptor was derived from a woman under 30 in good health. CDR3 nucleotide sequence: TGTGCCAGCAGTTTTGGGCGATATAATTCACCCCTCCACTTT. Amino acid sequence: CASSFGRYNSPLHF.